This TCR beta chain originates from a study of chemoradiotherapy in HPV16-positive cancers. The study, taken as a whole, reports: Candidate HPV-specific clones and E7-related TCR motifs grew in tumor during treatment. Only two HPV16-positive patients supplied the functional HPV-specificity definition.

This clone has just a few counts. The antigen is undetermined. The assay was immunoSEQ multiplex PCR, and TCRdb's table has in-frame clones only and misses some. The sample has more than 12,000 clones; approximately 86% are singletons. The V gene's germline CDR1 is SGHDT and CDR2 YYEEEE. This CDR3 comprises 16 residues. After removal of 1 base from V and 7 bases from J, the junction contained 12 bases not matched to a gene. This sequence originates from a human donor with HPV-associated anogenital cancer. V and J are TRBV5-6 and TRBJ2-3, with TRBD1 matching 7 bases. The input for sequencing was blood, taken from a patient who underwent chemoradiotherapy. CDR3 protein: CASSLLLTGSDNTQYF. The CDR3 bases are TGTGCCAGCAGCTTGTTGTTGACAGGGAGTGACAATACGCAGTATTTT.